Listed here are 18 T cell receptor beta chains from one sample, sequenced in a study of T-cell memory formation after mild COVID-19. TCRdb re-derived calls from the 5' RACE reads in MiXCR, one entry per CDR3 protein. Counted here are roughly 150,000 distinct CDR3 sequences, about 14% occurring once; the ten biggest clones make up 12% to 15%. Sequencing was carried out using PBMCs or a T cell subset sorted from them (not recorded which). The receptors were sampled from an adult woman who had mild COVID-19 (a few samples of this study predate the infection). Cell type and time point are not known.

The gene calls are TRBV7-9 and TRBJ2-7, with D uncertain. This CDR3 is built from 14 residues. V shed 2 bases and J shed 6 bases, with 14 bases lying between them. Germline V gene lookup returns CDR1 SEHNR and CDR2 FQNEAQ (reference sequence). The CDR3 loop reads CASSLLETVSEQYF. The CDR3 DNA reads as TGTGCCAGCAGCTTACTAGAGACCGTTAGCGAGCAGTACTTC.

This clonotype turned up a few times. The V call is TRBV7-9, the J call TRBJ1-5; D unresolved. With 0 bases removed from V and 5 bases from J, the gap between germline ends came to 17 bases. In germline, CDR1 is SEHNR, CDR2 FQNEAQ (reference sequence). The CDR3 covers 17 residues. In nucleotides, the CDR3 is TGTGCCAGCAGCTTAGCGGGTACCCGGGGTCGTTATCAGCCCCAGCATTTT. It encodes CASSLAGTRGRYQPQHF.

This clonotype was seen many times. This sequence joins TRBV15 and TRBJ2-5; D is ambiguous. This CDR3 has 16 amino acids. Trimming removed 1 base from V and 0 bases from J, with 12 bases in between. Germline V gene lookup returns CDR1 LNHNV and CDR2 YYDKDF (reference sequence). CDR3 sequence: CATSRARHRNQETQYF. The DNA for the CDR3 is TGTGCCACCAGCAGAGCCCGACACCGAAACCAAGAGACCCAGTACTTC.

This clonotype has ten or more counts. V is TRBV6-6 and J is TRBJ2-7; 8 nucleotides agree with TRBD2. The germline gives CDR1 MNHNY, CDR2 SVGAGI (reference sequence). CDR3 size: 14 residues. V was clipped by 6 bases and J by 4 bases; unmatched bases: 8. CDR3 sequence (DNA): TGTGCCAGCAGCTTAGGGTTAGCGGGATACGAGCAGTACTTC. Amino acids: CASSLGLAGYEQYF.

This clonotype has ten or more counts. The rearrangement links TRBV7-2 to TRBJ2-1, with 11 bases lining up with TRBD2. Germline CDR1 reads SGHTA; CDR2 reads FQGNSA. V lost 4 bases and J lost 1; bases outside the gene matches: 9. CDR3 size: 18 residues. DNA for the CDR3: TGTGCCAGCAGCTCCCCTCTGCTAGCGGGGGGATCCTACAATGAGCAGTTCTTC. Protein sequence: CASSSPLLAGGSYNEQFF.

The CDR3 loop is CASSVAPQGYDEQYF. The CDR3 nucleotides read TGTGCCAGCAGCGTAGCTCCGCAGGGGTACGACGAGCAGTACTTC. V gene TRBV9 combines with J gene TRBJ2-7, with D perhaps TRBD1 (6 bases). Germline-derived CDR1 and CDR2 are SGDLS and YYNGEE. The ends were cut back, 0 bases at V and 5 bases at J, with 15 bases in the middle. The CDR3 loop spans 15 amino acids.

This clonotype was seen ten or more times. The chain joins TRBV15 to TRBJ2-1, with a tentative D call TRBD2 (6 bases). V gave up 8 bases and J gave up 6 bases, with 11 bases separating them. CDR1 and CDR2 from the germline V gene are LNHNV and YYDKDF (reference sequence). CDR3 length: 12 amino acids. The CDR3 region is CATEGLRNEQFF. The CDR3 region has the DNA TGTGCCACCGAGGGACTCCGCAATGAGCAGTTCTTC.

This rearrangement joins TRBV4-3 to TRBJ2-2; D possibly uses TRBD1 or TRBD2 (5 bases each). CDR1 LGHNA and CDR2 YSLEER come from the germline V gene. Trimming took off 2 bases at V and 4 bases at J, with 11 bases between the two ends. CDR3 length: 15 residues. CDR3 residues: CASSQQQAGTGELFF. CDR3 nucleotides: TGCGCCAGCAGCCAACAACAGGCGGGCACCGGGGAGCTGTTTTTT.

The table lists this clonotype with a few counts. This chain joins TRBV7-9 and TRBJ2-1; the match to TRBD2 covers 15 bases. V dropped 8 bases and J dropped 7; count of bases not matched to a gene: 3. Germline assignment: CDR1 SEHNR and CDR2 FQNEAQ (reference sequence). The CDR3 has 14 residues. The CDR3 reads CASPGLAGGNEQFF. In DNA, the CDR3 is TGTGCCAGCCCCGGACTAGCGGGAGGGAATGAGCAGTTCTTC.

This clonotype has at least ten counts. V is TRBV4-1 and J is TRBJ2-3, with 9 bases that match TRBD1. The trim removed 0 bases at V and 10 bases at J, leaving 8 bases unmatched. The CDR3 is 15 amino acids. Germline CDR1 reads MGHRA; CDR2 reads YSYEKL. In nucleotides, the CDR3 is TGCGCCAGCAGCCAAGACGCCGGGACAGGGAGTCCGCAGTATTTT. This sequence encodes CASSQDAGTGSPQYF.

This clonotype was seen many times. The genes are TRBV28 and TRBJ2-1; 7 nucleotides line up with TRBD1. Losses at the gene ends were 6 bases for V and 5 bases for J; bases not matched to a gene: 7. The CDR3 is made up of 14 amino acids. Germline V lookup: CDR1 MDHEN, CDR2 SYDVKM. For the CDR3, the DNA is TGTGCCAGCAGGAAAACAGGGGTGAACAATGAGCAGTTCTTC. Protein sequence: CASRKTGVNNEQFF.

A few counts support this clonotype. The V call is TRBV7-6, the J call TRBJ1-2, with D possibly matching TRBD1 (6 bases). The CDR3 is 17 amino acids. Germline-derived CDR1 and CDR2 are SGHVS and FNYEAQ. Trimming removed 3 bases from V and 6 bases from J, with 23 bases in between. CDR3 in amino acids: CASSLAPFTGLRNGYTF. In DNA, the CDR3 is TGTGCCAGCAGCTTGGCCCCTTTTACAGGGTTGAGAAATGGCTACACCTTC.

The sample holds a few counts of this clonotype. The chain combines TRBV7-7 with TRBJ2-2; D gene uncertain. Trimming pared 1 base from V and 6 bases from J, leaving 15 bases between. CDR1 is SSHAT and CDR2 is FNYEAQ in the germline V gene (reference sequence). This CDR3 contains 16 residues. The CDR3 here is CASSLVISSRPGELFF. The CDR3 bases are TGTGCCAGCAGCTTAGTTATATCTTCTCGCCCCGGGGAGCTGTTTTTT.

The V gene is TRBV29-1, the J gene TRBJ2-6, with 10 bases aligning to TRBD1. V lost 7 bases and J lost 0; bases outside the gene matches: 15. The CDR3 has 19 residues. The V gene's germline CDR1 is SQVTM and CDR2 ANQGSEA. The CDR3 DNA reads as TGCAGCGCCTCGGGGGACAGGGGCCCTGGGGGCTCTGGGGCCAACGTCCTGACTTTC. It is translated as CSASGDRGPGGSGANVLTF.

This clonotype was recorded at least ten times. The V gene is TRBV29-1, the J gene TRBJ2-3; the match to TRBD1 covers 9 bases. The V gene's germline CDR1 is SQVTM and CDR2 ANQGSEA. Germline trimming cut 5 bases from V and 4 bases from J; bases unmatched to any gene: 10. The CDR3 runs to 15 residues. This CDR3 is CSVRYRGRWADTQYF. DNA for the CDR3: TGCAGCGTTCGCTACAGGGGGCGATGGGCAGATACGCAGTATTTT.

CDR3 amino acids: CASSLDGKLPQETQYF. The CDR3 coding sequence is TGCGCCAGCAGCTTGGATGGGAAACTACCACAAGAGACCCAGTACTTC. The chain couples TRBV5-1 to TRBJ2-5; unclear D gene. The V end was cut by 0 bases, the J end by 2 bases, with 14 bases between. In germline, CDR1 is SGHRS, CDR2 YFSETQ. The CDR3 is 16 amino acids. Full variable domain (outside the CDR3, taken from reference TRBV5-1 and TRBJ2-5): KAGVTQTPRYLIKTRGQQVTLSCSPISGHRSVSWYQQTPGQGLQFLFEYFSETQRNKGNFPGRFSGRQFSNSRSEMNVSTLELGDSALYLCASSLDGKLPQETQYFGPGTRLLVL.

This clonotype was counted a few times. The CDR3 bases are TGTGCCAGCAGCCTGGAAAAACGGGAGACCCAGTACTTC. Translation gives CASSLEKRETQYF. V is TRBV7-9 and J is TRBJ2-5; unclear D gene. The ends were cut back, 5 bases at V and 5 bases at J, with 12 bases in the middle. CDR3 length: 13 amino acids. Per the germline V gene, CDR1 is SEHNR and CDR2 is FQNEAQ (reference sequence).

In this sample, this clonotype turned up a few times. The genes are TRBV20-1 and TRBJ2-7, with 7 bases matching TRBD1. The CDR3 consists of 15 residues. V gave up 2 bases and J gave up 3 bases; unmatched junction bases: 10. Per the germline V gene, CDR1 is DFQATT and CDR2 is SNEGSKA (reference sequence). CDR3 sequence: CSARSAGTVLYEQYF. CDR3 bases: TGCAGTGCTAGATCAGCCGGGACAGTTCTCTACGAGCAGTACTTC.